The present T cell receptor beta chain was sequenced within a study of patients and donors after allogeneic stem cell transplantation. Each CDR3 protein is one row after TCRdb ran MiXCR on the RT-PCR reads. The sample includes 90,000 to 130,000 distinct CDR3 sequences, around 38% of them seen just once. Ten or more counts support this clonotype. Sequencing was carried out using blood, either unsorted or a sorted T cell fraction (not recorded which). This TCR was recovered from a human donor who was either an allogeneic HSCT recipient or a stem cell or donor lymphocyte infusion donor (not recorded which). It is not recorded whose cells these are; they may come from a transplant donor.

CDR3 sequence reads: CASSQDFRTASRYSNQPQHF. In DNA form, the CDR3 reads TGCGCCAGCAGCCAAGACTTTAGGACAGCTTCACGTTATAGCAATCAGCCCCAGCATTTT. The chain has TRBV4-3 and TRBJ1-5, with D tentatively TRBD1 (6 bases). Germline-derived CDR1 and CDR2 are LGHNA and YSLEER. The CDR3 consists of 20 residues. Trimming removed 0 bases from V and 0 bases from J, with 21 bases in between.